The 9 T cell receptor beta chains in this list originate from one sample, sequenced in a study of PD-1 blockade in classical Hodgkin lymphoma. Here immunoSEQ multiplex PCR was the method, and the copy in TCRdb shows in-frame clones only, minus some. The data show 100,000 or so clones, 80% to 90% seen once. Relapse after autologous stem cell transplantation occurred in every patient, and brentuximab vedotin exposure varied. The sample here was peripheral blood mononuclear cells (PBMCs), taken before the second cycle of nivolumab. The source of these receptors is a human donor with classical Hodgkin lymphoma.

CDR3 nucleotides: TGTGCCAGCAGCTTGGCAGTGGACAGGGACTTTGATACGCAGTATTTT. Translating gives CASSLAVDRDFDTQYF. The V gene is TRBV5-6, the J gene TRBJ2-3; 8 bases line up with TRBD1. With V trimmed by 0 bases and J by 6 bases, 9 bases remained unmatched. CDR3 size: 16 residues. Germline lookup yields CDR1 SGHDT and CDR2 YYEEEE.

The J gene is TRBJ2-7, the V gene TRBV6-5; D remains ambiguous. The CDR3 totals 11 residues. V gave up 6 bases and J gave up 3 bases, with 6 bases separating them. The germline V gene has CDR1 MNHEY and CDR2 SVGAGI. As DNA, the CDR3 is TGTGCCAGCAGCCTCAACTACGAGCAGTACTTC. Translated, it gives CASSLNYEQYF.

This clone was counted only a few times. This rearrangement joins TRBV28 to TRBJ2-7; unclear D gene. The germline V gene has CDR1 MDHEN and CDR2 SYDVKM. There are 12 residues in the CDR3. Trimming left V 2 bases short and J 1 base short, with 3 bases between. The CDR3 bases are TGTGCCAGCAGTTTAATTTCCTACGAGCAGTACTTC. This codes for CASSLISYEQYF. Using reference TRBV28 and TRBJ2-7 for the parts outside the CDR3, the full variable domain is DVKVTQSSRYLVKRTGEKVFLECVQDMDHENMFWYRQDPGLGLRLIYFSYDVKMKEKGDIPEGYSVSREKKERFSLILESASTNQTSMYLCASSLISYEQYFGPGTRLTVT.

The gene calls are TRBV15 and TRBJ2-3, with TRBD2 matching over 15 bases. This CDR3 comprises 18 residues. Germline values: CDR1 LNHNV, CDR2 YYDKDF (reference sequence). J lost 3 bases, V lost 4 bases, and 8 bases had no gene match. The CDR3 DNA follows: TGTGCCACCAGCACCGGGACTAGCGGGGGGAAGAAGACAGATACGCAGTATTTT. It specifies CATSTGTSGGKKTDTQYF.

The chain couples TRBV5-6 to TRBJ1-6; no reliable D call. This CDR3 has 12 residues. Trimming left V 0 bases short and J 9 bases short, with 4 bases between. Per germline, CDR1 SGHDT and CDR2 YYEEEE. The CDR3 DNA reads TGTGCCAGCAGCTTGGGGACTTCACCCCTCCACTTT. It translates to CASSLGTSPLHF.

The CDR3 region has the DNA TGTGCCAGCAGTTTGAGGCGCACAGATACGCAGTATTTT. Translation: CASSLRRTDTQYF. The rearrangement links TRBV28 to TRBJ2-3; D is unresolved. V was trimmed by 3 bases and J by 1 base, leaving 5 bases between them. This CDR3 region has 13 residues. Germline V lookup: CDR1 MDHEN, CDR2 SYDVKM.

The chain is built from TRBV7-6 and TRBJ2-5; D remains ambiguous. The CDR3 is 13 residues long. The germline V gene encodes CDR1 SGHVS and CDR2 FNYEAQ. With 2 bases removed from V and 5 bases from J, the gap between germline ends came to 9 bases. The CDR3 is CASSLFTRETQYF. CDR3 DNA: TGTGCCAGCAGCTTATTCACCCGGGAGACCCAGTACTTC.

The rearrangement links TRBV5-4 to TRBJ2-1, with 7 bases lining up with TRBD2. Germline CDR1 SGHNT, CDR2 YYREEE (reference sequence). The CDR3 is 16 residues long. The trim removed 5 bases at V and 1 base at J, leaving 9 bases unmatched. CDR3 coding DNA: TGTGCCAGCAGACCTGAACTAGCGATGTCCTACAATGAGCAGTTCTTC. Protein: CASRPELAMSYNEQFF.

V and J are TRBV18 and TRBJ1-1; D remains unclear. The CDR3 loop spans 15 amino acids. V was pared by 3 bases and J by 6 bases, with 17 bases between. In germline, CDR1 is KGHSH, CDR2 LQKENI. CDR3: CASSPRAAGVAEAFF. The CDR3 DNA sequence: TGTGCCAGCTCACCTCGGGCTGCGGGTGTCGCTGAAGCTTTCTTT.